One sample yielded the 14 T cell receptor beta chains listed below, sequenced in a study of blood T cell repertoires in COVID-19. The method was immunoSEQ multiplex PCR; TCRdb's version includes in-frame clones alone and lacks a portion of them. This table has hundreds of thousands of clones, about 88% appearing once. Sequencing was carried out using peripheral blood. These TCRs come from a man in his 70s with acute or convalescent COVID-19.

The J gene is TRBJ2-1, the V gene TRBV9; 8 bases match TRBD1. Germline V CDR1 and CDR2: SGDLS, YYNGEE. J was trimmed by 3 bases and V by 3 bases; bases with no gene match: 5. This CDR3 spans 15 amino acids. For the CDR3, the DNA is TGTGCCAGCAGCGCCGACAGGGGTTTCTACAATGAGCAGTTCTTC. Its protein product is CASSADRGFYNEQFF.

V and J are TRBV25-1 and TRBJ1-2; D not resolved. V lost 4 bases to trimming and J lost 2 bases, with 11 bases between them. CDR1 MGHDK and CDR2 SYGVNS come from the germline V gene. This CDR3 is built from 14 residues. The CDR3 nucleotides read TGTGCCAGCAGTGGACGGGAGATAAACTATGGCTACACCTTC. Translating it yields CASSGREINYGYTF.

V usage is TRBV4-1 and J usage is TRBJ2-7; TRBD1 is a possible D gene (6 bases). Trimming removed 0 bases at V and 2 bases at J, with 14 bases between. The CDR3 totals 16 residues. Germline lookup yields CDR1 MGHRA and CDR2 YSYEKL. DNA of the CDR3: TGCGCCAGCAGCCAAGAGGGGGCGTTTCGTACCTACGAGCAGTACTTC. Translating it yields CASSQEGAFRTYEQYF.

The chain uses TRBV6-5 and TRBJ1-1; D ambiguous. From germline, CDR1 is MNHEY and CDR2 SVGAGI. V lost 0 bases and J 1 base, leaving 9 bases between the germline ends. The CDR3 extends over 15 amino acids. The CDR3 sequence is CASSYSARQNTEAFF. The CDR3 bases are TGTGCCAGCAGTTACTCGGCCCGACAGAACACTGAAGCTTTCTTT.

The J gene is TRBJ2-7, the V gene TRBV5-1; TRBD2 agrees at 7 bases. Germline V gene lookup returns CDR1 SGHRS and CDR2 YFSETQ. V trimming: 4 bases; J trimming: 3 bases; junction bases outside the gene matches: 10. The CDR3 covers 15 residues. The CDR3 DNA follows: TGCGCCAGCAGCCCTCAACTAGCGATGCACTACGAGCAGTACTTC. Its translation is CASSPQLAMHYEQYF.

The chain couples TRBV9 to TRBJ2-1; 9 bases match TRBD1. CDR1 and CDR2 (germline): SGDLS, YYNGEE. CDR3 length: 15 amino acids. V was clipped by 4 bases and J by 7 bases; unmatched bases: 9. The CDR3 protein is CASSFTTGGINEQFF. The CDR3, as DNA: TGTGCCAGCAGCTTTACGACAGGGGGAATAAATGAGCAGTTCTTC.

The chain combines TRBV18 with TRBJ1-1; a weak D match, TRBD1 (5 bases). Germline CDR1 KGHSH, CDR2 LQKENI. V lost 3 bases to trimming and J lost 9 bases, with 29 bases between them. The CDR3 loop spans 18 amino acids. Here the CDR3 reads CASSPGGLSNDESQKAFF. The CDR3 DNA reads TGTGCCAGCTCACCTGGGGGGTTGAGTAACGACGAAAGTCAAAAAGCTTTCTTT.

This CDR3 reads CASSTGDRPDGYTF. CDR3 nucleotides: TGTGCCTCATCAACGGGGGACAGACCGGATGGCTACACCTTC. The chain carries TRBV28 and TRBJ1-2; TRBD1 agrees at 7 bases. Germline CDR1 and CDR2: MDHEN and SYDVKM. With 11 bases clipped from V and 6 bases from J, the junction kept 15 bases outside the gene matches. The CDR3 has 14 residues.

This rearrangement joins TRBV19 to TRBJ2-5, with 7 bases lining up with TRBD1. Germline V gives CDR1 LNHDA, CDR2 SQIVND (reference sequence). The CDR3 loop spans 16 amino acids. V trimming: 5 bases; J trimming: 3 bases; junction bases outside the gene matches: 12. CDR3 nucleotides: TGTGCCAGTAGTCCGTGGGACAGAGGGTTCAAAGAGACCCAGTACTTC. Residues: CASSPWDRGFKETQYF.

This chain uses TRBV7-7 with TRBJ2-5; TRBD1 aligns across 9 bases. CDR1 and CDR2 from the germline V gene are SSHAT and FNYEAQ (reference sequence). V gave up 4 bases and J gave up 5 bases; unmatched junction bases: 5. CDR3 size: 14 residues. CDR3 residues: CASSSGTGYETQYF. For the CDR3, the DNA is TGTGCCAGCAGCTCCGGGACAGGGTACGAGACCCAGTACTTC.

V usage is TRBV5-1 and J usage is TRBJ1-6, with TRBD1 matching over 7 bases. The CDR3 totals 14 residues. Germline V CDR1 and CDR2: SGHRS, YFSETQ. V shed 4 bases, J shed 4 bases, and the junction held 2 bases outside the gene matches. This CDR3 reads CASSTQGYNSPLHF. The CDR3 DNA is TGCGCCAGCAGCACACAGGGGTATAATTCACCCCTCCACTTT.

This chain links TRBV7-9 with TRBJ2-1; D might be TRBD1 (6 bases). Germline CDR1 SEHNR, CDR2 FQNEAQ (reference sequence). V was clipped by 5 bases and J by 3 bases, with 20 bases between them. The CDR3 runs 17 residues. CDR3 coding DNA: TGTGCCAGCAGCAGCTTACCAACAGGGCTTAACTACAATGAGCAGTTCTTC. Protein product: CASSSLPTGLNYNEQFF.

V and J are TRBV11-3 and TRBJ2-1, with 7 bases that match TRBD2. Unmatched junction bases numbered 11, after V lost 1 base and J lost 5 bases. CDR1 and CDR2 (germline): SGHNT, YENEEA. The CDR3 is 17 residues long. The CDR3 DNA is TGTGCCAGCAGCTTAGGTCTCGGAGCGGGATTCAACAATGAGCAGTTCTTC. This translates into CASSLGLGAGFNNEQFF.

The chain links TRBV29-1 to TRBJ2-6; 7 bases agree with TRBD1. The V gene end was trimmed by 3 bases and the J gene end by 1 base; junction bases not matched to a gene: 9. CDR1 is SQVTM and CDR2 is ANQGSEA in the germline V gene. The CDR3 is made up of 17 amino acids. The CDR3 protein is CSVDNRDRASGANVLTF. CDR3 DNA sequence: TGCAGCGTTGATAACCGTGACAGGGCTTCTGGGGCCAACGTCCTGACTTTC.